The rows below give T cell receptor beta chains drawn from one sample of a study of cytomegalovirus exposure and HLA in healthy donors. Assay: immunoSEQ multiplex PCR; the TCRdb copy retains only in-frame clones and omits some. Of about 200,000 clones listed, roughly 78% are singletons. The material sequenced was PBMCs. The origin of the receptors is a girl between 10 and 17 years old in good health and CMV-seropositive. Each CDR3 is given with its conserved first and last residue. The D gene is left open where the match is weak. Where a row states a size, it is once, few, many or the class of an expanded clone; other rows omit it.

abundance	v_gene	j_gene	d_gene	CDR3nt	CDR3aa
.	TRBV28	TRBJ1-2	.	TGTGCCAGCAGGTTGGGAGGAGGGGGCTACACCTTC	CASRLGGGGYTF
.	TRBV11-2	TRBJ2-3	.	TGTGCCAGCAGCTTAGATCTCGCCCTAGTTGCAGATACGCAGTATTTT	CASSLDLALVADTQYF
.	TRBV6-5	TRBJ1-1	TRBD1	TGTGCCAGCAGCCTTAGACAGGGAAAAGCTTTCTTT	CASSLRQGKAFF
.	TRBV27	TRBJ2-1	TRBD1	TGTGCCAGTGCACCGGGACAGGGGATCCATGAGCAGTTCTTC	CASAPGQGIHEQFF
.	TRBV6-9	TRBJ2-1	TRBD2	TGTGCCAGATGGGGGGGACAGCAGTTCTTC	CARWGGQQFF
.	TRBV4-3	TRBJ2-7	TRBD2	TGCGCCAGCAGCCAAGATCCCGAAGCGGGACTAGCGGGGGGGCCGTCAGCCTACGAGCAGTACTTC	CASSQDPEAGLAGGPSAYEQYF
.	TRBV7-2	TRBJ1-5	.	TGTGCCAGCAGCAGAGACGGGGGGCTAGGTCAGCCCCAGCATTTT	CASSRDGGLGQPQHF
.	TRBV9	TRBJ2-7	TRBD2	TGTGCCAGCAGCGTCCTAGCGGGGGCCTCCTACGAGCAGTACTTC	CASSVLAGASYEQYF
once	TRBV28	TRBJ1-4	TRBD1	TGTGCCAGCAGTCCAGGGACAGGGTACAATGAAAAACTGTTTTTT	CASSPGTGYNEKLFF
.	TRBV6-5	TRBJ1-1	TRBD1	TGTGCCAGCAGTCGTTCCGGGACAGGGGGCACTGAAGCTTTCTTT	CASSRSGTGGTEAFF
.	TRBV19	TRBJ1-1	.	TGTGCCAGTAGTACCCTACAGGGGAACACTGAAGCTTTCTTT	CASSTLQGNTEAFF
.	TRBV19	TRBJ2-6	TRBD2	TGTGCCAGTATTGTTACTAGCGGGGGTTCTGGGGCCAACGTCCTGACTTTC	CASIVTSGGSGANVLTF
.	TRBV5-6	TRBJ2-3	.	TGTGCCAGCAGCTTGCTGTCAGATACGCAGTATTTT	CASSLLSDTQYF
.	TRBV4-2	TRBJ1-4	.	TGTGCCAGCAGCCAAGAAGGGGCCGCTGCAACTAATGAAAAACTGTTTTTT	CASSQEGAAATNEKLFF
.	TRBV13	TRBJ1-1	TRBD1	TGTGCCAGCTTACAGACAGGGTCGACTGAAGCTTTCTTT	CASLQTGSTEAFF
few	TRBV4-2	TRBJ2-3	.	TGTGCCAGCAGCCAAGAGAGGGCAGATACGCAGTATTTT	CASSQERADTQYF
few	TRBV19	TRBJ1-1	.	TGTGCCAGTAACCTCGGAGGCAGGGAAGCTTTCTTT	CASNLGGREAFF
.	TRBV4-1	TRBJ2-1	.	TGCGCCAGCAGCCAAATGCCCGAAGAGCACAATGAGCAGTTCTTC	CASSQMPEEHNEQFF
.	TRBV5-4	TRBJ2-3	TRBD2	TGTGCCAGCAGCTCGGTGTATAGCGGGGGGCTCAGCACAGATACGCAGTATTTT	CASSSVYSGGLSTDTQYF
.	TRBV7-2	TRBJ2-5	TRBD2	TGTGCCAGCAGCCGGACTAGACTAGGGGTGGAGACCCAGTACTTC	CASSRTRLGVETQYF
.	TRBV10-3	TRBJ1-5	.	TGTGCCATCAGTGAGTCCGGGAATCAGCCCCAGCATTTT	CAISESGNQPQHF
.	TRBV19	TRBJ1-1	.	TGTGCCAGTAGTTCCCTACAGGGTTGGGACACTGAAGCTTTCTTT	CASSSLQGWDTEAFF
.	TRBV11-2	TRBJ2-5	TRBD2	TGTGCCAGCAGCTTAGATTGGCGGGCTAGCGGGGGATTTGCCCAAGAGACCCAGTACTTC	CASSLDWRASGGFAQETQYF
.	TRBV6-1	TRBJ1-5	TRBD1	TGTGCCAGCAGTGAAGAAGGGGGCGTAAAGAATCAGCCCCAGCATTTT	CASSEEGGVKNQPQHF
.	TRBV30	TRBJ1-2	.	TGTGCCTGGAGTGTCATCCAGGGGCCCTATGGCTACACCTTC	CAWSVIQGPYGYTF
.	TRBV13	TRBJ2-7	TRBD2	TGTGCCAGCAGCCGTAGCGGGGGGGCCTCCTACGAGCAGTACTTC	CASSRSGGASYEQYF
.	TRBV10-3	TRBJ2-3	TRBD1	TGTGCCATCAGCGGACAGGGCTCCGATACGCAGTATTTT	CAISGQGSDTQYF
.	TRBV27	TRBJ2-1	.	TGTGCCAGCAGTTTATCGGCGCAGCGGACGCTCTACAATGAGCAGTTCTTC	CASSLSAQRTLYNEQFF
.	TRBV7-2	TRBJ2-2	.	TGTGCCAGCAGCTTTGTGGGGGGGCCGAACACCGGGGAGCTGTTTTTT	CASSFVGGPNTGELFF
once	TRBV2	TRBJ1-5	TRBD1	TGTGCCAGCAGTGAAATGGGACAGGGGGCGAGTCAGCCCCAGCATTTT	CASSEMGQGASQPQHF
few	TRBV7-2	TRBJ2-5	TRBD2	TGTGCCAGCAGCTTAGAGGTAGCGGGGGGAGAAGAGACCCAGTACTTC	CASSLEVAGGEETQYF
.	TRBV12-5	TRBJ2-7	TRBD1	TGTGCTAGTGGTTTGGTACTAGGACAGGGACCCCAAGTGCAGTACTTC	CASGLVLGQGPQVQYF
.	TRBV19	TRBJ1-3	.	TGTGCCAGTAGTATGGGAGGCAGGGCCTGGGGAAACACCATATATTTT	CASSMGGRAWGNTIYF
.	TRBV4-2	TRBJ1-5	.	TGTGCCAGCAGCCAAGATGGAGACAGAAACAATCAGCCCCAGCATTTT	CASSQDGDRNNQPQHF
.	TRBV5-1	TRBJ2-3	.	TGCGCCAGCAGCTTGGCCCTCACTAGCACAGATACGCAGTATTTT	CASSLALTSTDTQYF
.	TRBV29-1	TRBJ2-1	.	TGCAGCGTTGAAGCCGGGTCAGGGTTCCACAATGAGCAGTTCTTC	CSVEAGSGFHNEQFF
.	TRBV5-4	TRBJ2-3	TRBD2	TGTGCCAGCAGCACCGGACTAGCGGGGGGTAGTACAGATACGCAGTATTTT	CASSTGLAGGSTDTQYF
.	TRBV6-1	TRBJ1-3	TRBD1	TGTGCCAGCAGTGAAGGCTCCTATGACAGGGTTAGATACACCATATATTTT	CASSEGSYDRVRYTIYF
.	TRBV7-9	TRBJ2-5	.	TGTGCCAGCAGCCCAACCCCATTGGAGCAGTACTTC	CASSPTPLEQYF
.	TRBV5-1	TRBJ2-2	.	TGCGCCAGCAGCTTGAACTGGAACACCGGGGAGCTGTTTTTT	CASSLNWNTGELFF
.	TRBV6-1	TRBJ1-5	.	TGTGCCAGCAGTGAAGCGTGGGAGGATACACAGCCCCAGCATTTT	CASSEAWEDTQPQHF
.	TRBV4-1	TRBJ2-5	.	TGCGCCAGCAGCCGAGGGCCCCAAGAGACCCAGTACTTC	CASSRGPQETQYF
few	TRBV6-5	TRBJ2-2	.	TGTGCCAGCAGTTCGGGGGCCGGGGAGCTGTTTTTT	CASSSGAGELFF
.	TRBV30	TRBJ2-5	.	TGTGCCTGGACGGAGGCGGGCCGCCCGGGGGAGCAGTACTTC	CAWTEAGRPGEQYF
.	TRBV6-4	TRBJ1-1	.	TGTGCCAGCAGTGACCATCGGCAGACACACACTGAAGCTTTCTTT	CASSDHRQTHTEAFF
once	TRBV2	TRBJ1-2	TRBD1	TGTGCCAGCAGTGAGGGACAGGGGGCGCGGGGCTACACCTTC	CASSEGQGARGYTF
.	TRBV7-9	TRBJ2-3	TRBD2	TGTGCCAGCAGCTCCACTAGCGGGGGGGCTACAGATACGCAGTATTTT	CASSSTSGGATDTQYF